These 5 T cell receptor beta chains came from one sample sequenced in a study of a mutant IDH1 vaccine in newly diagnosed glioma. Sequenced by immunoSEQ multiplex PCR; TCRdb stores in-frame clones only, minus some. The repertoire holds about 56,000 clones, with around 85% as singletons. Regarding time point: week 35, safety follow-up. Each vaccine dose was 300 ug of mutant IDH1 20-mer peptide, with topical imiquimod. The antigens for these receptors are not known. Sequencing used PBMCs, obtained from a glioma patient whose treatment included an IDH1 peptide vaccine. The receptors derive from a man aged 35 to 55 with glioma.

The J gene is TRBJ2-2, the V gene TRBV5-1; D is unclear. The CDR3 contains 15 residues. The V end lost 1 base, the J end lost 1 base, and 8 bases lay between the germline ends. Germline V gene lookup returns CDR1 SGHRS and CDR2 YFSETQ. CDR3 coding DNA: TGCGCCAGCAGCTTGAATGCCAGGAACACCGGGGAGCTGTTTTTT. This encodes CASSLNARNTGELFF.

The V and J genes are TRBV13 and TRBJ2-1; D is uncertain. From germline, CDR1 is PRHDT and CDR2 FYEKMQ (reference sequence). The CDR3 spans 13 residues. V lost 5 bases and J 4 bases, leaving 9 bases between the germline ends. CDR3 DNA sequence: TGTGCCAGCAGCCAAACTCTTTACAATGAGCAGTTCTTC. This translates into CASSQTLYNEQFF.

The chain has TRBV18 and TRBJ1-5; 7 nucleotides align to TRBD1. This CDR3 comprises 13 residues. The V and J ends lost 6 bases and 3 bases, in that order; junction bases with no gene match: 2. Germline loops: CDR1 KGHSH, CDR2 LQKENI. The CDR3 reads CASSTGNNQPQHF. CDR3 bases: TGTGCCAGCTCGACAGGGAACAATCAGCCCCAGCATTTT.

This chain joins TRBV25-1 and TRBJ1-1, with 7 bases aligning to TRBD1. The CDR3 totals 14 residues. The ends lost 7 bases at V and 4 bases at J; junction bases unmatched: 9. From germline, CDR1 is MGHDK and CDR2 SYGVNS. Written as DNA, the CDR3 is TGTGCCAGCACGCGACAGGGATCGGCCACTGAAGCTTTCTTT. Translated: CASTRQGSATEAFF.

V is TRBV6-1 and J is TRBJ2-7; the D call may be TRBD1 or TRBD2 (5 bases each). Looked up from germline, CDR1 is MNHNS and CDR2 is SASEGT. The ends were cut back, 2 bases at V and 1 base at J, with 15 bases in the middle. The CDR3 covers 16 residues. CDR3 in amino acids: CASSEPGRAASYEQYF. Written as DNA, the CDR3 is TGTGCCAGCAGTGAACCAGGGCGGGCGGCTTCCTACGAGCAGTACTTC.